A single sample is the source of the 8 T cell receptor beta chains below, sequenced in a study of cytomegalovirus exposure and HLA in healthy donors. PCR employed 60 Vbeta and 13 Jbeta primers. Sequencing was performed with immunoSEQ multiplex PCR; in TCRdb, only in-frame clones are kept and a portion is missing. The top ten clones hold less than 3% of a sample with about 150,000 clones, approximately 60% of them seen once. Material: PBMCs. These receptors came from a woman aged 40 to 50 in good health and CMV-seronegative.

The chain links TRBV4-3 to TRBJ1-2; 7 bases map to TRBD1. CDR1 is LGHNA, CDR2 YSLEER, per germline. The V and J ends lost 1 base and 7 bases, in that order; junction bases with no gene match: 6. The CDR3 totals 14 residues. CDR3: CASSQGDREPGYTF. CDR3 coding DNA: TGCGCCAGCAGCCAAGGAGACAGGGAGCCTGGCTACACCTTC.

The chain uses TRBV7-9 and TRBJ1-5; possibly TRBD1 for D (5 bases). CDR1 is SEHNR, CDR2 FQNEAQ, per germline (reference sequence). The length of the CDR3 is 16 residues. V lost 2 bases and J 2 bases, leaving 13 bases between the germline ends. The CDR3 bases are TGTGCCAGCAGCTTATCCCTGGGAGGGGGCAATCAGCCCCAGCATTTT. Its translation: CASSLSLGGGNQPQHF.

Here the CDR3 reads CASSLGGQLEAFF. In DNA form, the CDR3 reads TGTGCCAGCAGCTTAGGGGGACAGCTTGAAGCTTTCTTT. The gene calls are TRBV11-2 and TRBJ1-1; 7 nucleotides align to TRBD1. Germline V gene sequence: CDR1 SGHAT, CDR2 FQNNGV. The CDR3 extends over 13 amino acids. V trimming: 1 base; J trimming: 7 bases; junction bases outside the gene matches: 3.

J is TRBJ1-1 and V is TRBV9, with TRBD1 identical over 9 bases. Losses at the gene ends were 3 bases for V and 5 bases for J; bases not matched to a gene: 8. Per germline, CDR1 SGDLS and CDR2 YYNGEE. This CDR3 has 15 residues. CDR3 DNA sequence: TGTGCCAGCAGCGGGGGGGGACAGGGTTTTACTGAAGCTTTCTTT. Residues: CASSGGGQGFTEAFF. Full variable domain (outside the CDR3, taken from reference TRBV9 and TRBJ1-1): DSGVTQTPKHLITATGQRVTLRCSPRSGDLSVYWYQQSLDQGLQFLIQYYNGEERAKGNILERFSAQQFPDLHSELNLSSLELGDSALYFCASSGGGQGFTEAFFGQGTRLTVV.

The V gene is TRBV19, the J gene TRBJ1-1; TRBD1 agrees at 9 bases. Germline V gene sequence: CDR1 LNHDA, CDR2 SQIVND (reference sequence). The CDR3 has 15 amino acids. J gave up 3 bases and V 7 bases, and 9 bases lay outside the gene matches. CDR3 in amino acids: CASKRGDRDYTEAFF. The CDR3 nucleotides are TGTGCCAGTAAAAGGGGGGACAGGGATTACACTGAAGCTTTCTTT.

J is TRBJ2-7 and V is TRBV5-1; TRBD2 aligns across 7 bases. With 4 bases clipped from V and 0 bases from J, the junction kept 13 bases outside the gene matches. The CDR3 spans 17 residues. Germline-derived CDR1 and CDR2 are SGHRS and YFSETQ. In nucleotides, the CDR3 is TGCGCCAGCAGCGTAGGGCCGGGGGGTCCCTCCTCCTACGAGCAGTACTTC. Translation gives CASSVGPGGPSSYEQYF.

This clone was found once. V and J are TRBV7-9 and TRBJ1-1; D gene unclear. This CDR3 spans 14 amino acids. The V gene's germline CDR1 is SEHNR and CDR2 FQNEAQ (reference sequence). The V end lost 5 bases, the J end lost 1 base, and 11 bases lay between the germline ends. The CDR3 DNA is TGTGCCAGCAGCCCCGAGCGGCAGAACACTGAAGCTTTCTTT. It specifies CASSPERQNTEAFF. The full variable domain, with the rest looked up from reference TRBV7-9 and TRBJ1-1, is DTGVSQNPRHKITKRGQNVTFRCDPISEHNRLYWYRQTLGQGPEFLTYFQNEAQLEKSRLLSDRFSAERPKGSFSTLEIQRTEQGDSAMYLCASSPERQNTEAFFGQGTRLTVV.

The V call is TRBV6-6, the J call TRBJ1-3, with a weak D call TRBD1 (5 bases). Trimming removed 0 bases from V and 2 bases from J, with 11 bases in between. The germline gives CDR1 MNHNY, CDR2 SVGAGI (reference sequence). This CDR3 comprises 16 residues. The CDR3, as DNA: TGTGCCAGCAGTTACTCGATACCCAGGGCTGGAAACACCATATATTTT. This gives the protein CASSYSIPRAGNTIYF.